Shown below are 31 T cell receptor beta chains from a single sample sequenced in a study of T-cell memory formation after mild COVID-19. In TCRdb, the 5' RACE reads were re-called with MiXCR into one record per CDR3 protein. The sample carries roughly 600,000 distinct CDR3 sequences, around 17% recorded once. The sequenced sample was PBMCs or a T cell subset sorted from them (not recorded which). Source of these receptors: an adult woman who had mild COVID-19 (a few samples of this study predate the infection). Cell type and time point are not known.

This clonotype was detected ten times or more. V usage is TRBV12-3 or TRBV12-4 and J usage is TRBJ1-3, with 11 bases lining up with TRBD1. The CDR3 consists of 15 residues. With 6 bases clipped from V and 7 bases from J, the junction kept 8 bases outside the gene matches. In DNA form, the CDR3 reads TGTGCCAGCAGCCCCGGGACAGGGGGAGTGAACACCATATATTTT. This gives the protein CASSPGTGGVNTIYF.

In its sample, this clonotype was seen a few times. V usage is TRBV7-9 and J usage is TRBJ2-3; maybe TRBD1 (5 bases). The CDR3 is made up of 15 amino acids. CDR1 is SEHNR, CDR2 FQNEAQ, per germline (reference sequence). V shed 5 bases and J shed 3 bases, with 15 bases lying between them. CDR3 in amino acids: CASSQRGPGTDTQYF. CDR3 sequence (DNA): TGTGCCAGCAGCCAAAGGGGCCCTGGGACAGATACGCAGTATTTT. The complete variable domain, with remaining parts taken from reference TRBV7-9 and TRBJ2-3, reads DTGVSQNPRHKITKRGQNVTFRCDPISEHNRLYWYRQTLGQGPEFLTYFQNEAQLEKSRLLSDRFSAERPKGSFSTLEIQRTEQGDSAMYLCASSQRGPGTDTQYFGPGTRLTVL.

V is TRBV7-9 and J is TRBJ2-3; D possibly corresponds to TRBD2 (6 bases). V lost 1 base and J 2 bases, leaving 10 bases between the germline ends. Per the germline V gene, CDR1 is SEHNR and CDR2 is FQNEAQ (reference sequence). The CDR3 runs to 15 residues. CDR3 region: CASSLVGTLTDTQYF. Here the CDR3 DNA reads TGTGCCAGCAGCTTAGTGGGGACTCTCACAGATACGCAGTATTTT. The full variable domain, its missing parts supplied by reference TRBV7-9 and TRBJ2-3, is DTGVSQNPRHKITKRGQNVTFRCDPISEHNRLYWYRQTLGQGPEFLTYFQNEAQLEKSRLLSDRFSAERPKGSFSTLEIQRTEQGDSAMYLCASSLVGTLTDTQYFGPGTRLTVL.

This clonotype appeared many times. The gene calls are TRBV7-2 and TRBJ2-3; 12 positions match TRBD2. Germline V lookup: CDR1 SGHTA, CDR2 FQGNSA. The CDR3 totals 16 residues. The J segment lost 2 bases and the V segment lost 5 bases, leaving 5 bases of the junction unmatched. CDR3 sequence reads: CASSARLAGATDTQYF. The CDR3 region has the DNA TGTGCCAGCAGCGCTCGACTAGCGGGGGCCACAGATACGCAGTATTTT.

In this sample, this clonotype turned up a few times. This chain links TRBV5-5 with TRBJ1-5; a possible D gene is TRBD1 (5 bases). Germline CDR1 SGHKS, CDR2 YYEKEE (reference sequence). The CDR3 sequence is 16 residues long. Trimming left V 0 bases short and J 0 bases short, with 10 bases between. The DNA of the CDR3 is TGTGCCAGCAGCTTGGTGGGGGGAAATAGCAATCAGCCCCAGCATTTT. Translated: CASSLVGGNSNQPQHF.

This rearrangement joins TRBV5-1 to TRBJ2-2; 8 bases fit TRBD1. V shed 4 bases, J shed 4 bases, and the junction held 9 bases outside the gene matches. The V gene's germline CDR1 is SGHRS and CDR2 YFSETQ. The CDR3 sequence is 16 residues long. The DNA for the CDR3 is TGCGCCAGCAGCGTATGGACAGGGAGTTCCACCGGGGAGCTGTTTTTT. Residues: CASSVWTGSSTGELFF.

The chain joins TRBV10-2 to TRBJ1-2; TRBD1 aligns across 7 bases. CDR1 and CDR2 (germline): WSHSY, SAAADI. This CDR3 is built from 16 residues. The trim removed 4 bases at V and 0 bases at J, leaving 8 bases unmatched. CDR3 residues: CASSAFRDSPNYGYTF. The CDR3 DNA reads TGCGCCAGCAGTGCCTTCCGGGACAGCCCTAACTATGGCTACACCTTC.

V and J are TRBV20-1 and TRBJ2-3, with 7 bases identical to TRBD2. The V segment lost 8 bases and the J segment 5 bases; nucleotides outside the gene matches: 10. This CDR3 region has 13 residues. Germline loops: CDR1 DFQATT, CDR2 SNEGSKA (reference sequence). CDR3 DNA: TGCAGTCACACCCTGGGAGGGGAAGATACGCAGTATTTT. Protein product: CSHTLGGEDTQYF.

Here the CDR3 reads CASSPFLAGAPNEQFF. In DNA form, the CDR3 reads TGTGCCAGCAGCCCTTTCCTAGCGGGAGCTCCTAATGAGCAGTTCTTC. The chain is built from TRBV11-1 and TRBJ2-1; 10 bases are a match to TRBD2. With 5 bases clipped from V and 7 bases from J, the junction kept 11 bases outside the gene matches. Looked up from germline, CDR1 is SGHAT and CDR2 is FQDESV (reference sequence). This CDR3 is built from 16 residues.

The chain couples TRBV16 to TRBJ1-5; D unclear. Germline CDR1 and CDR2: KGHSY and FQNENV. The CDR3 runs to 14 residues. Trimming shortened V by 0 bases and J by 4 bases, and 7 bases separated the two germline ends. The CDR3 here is CASSQSSGNQPQHF. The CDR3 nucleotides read TGTGCCAGCAGCCAATCGTCGGGGAATCAGCCCCAGCATTTT.

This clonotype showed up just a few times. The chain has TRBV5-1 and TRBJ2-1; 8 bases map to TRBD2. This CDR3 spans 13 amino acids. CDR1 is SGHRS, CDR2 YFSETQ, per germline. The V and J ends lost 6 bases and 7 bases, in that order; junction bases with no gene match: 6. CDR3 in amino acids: CASTSGSGNEQFF. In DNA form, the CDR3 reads TGCGCCAGCACCAGCGGGAGCGGGAATGAGCAGTTCTTC.

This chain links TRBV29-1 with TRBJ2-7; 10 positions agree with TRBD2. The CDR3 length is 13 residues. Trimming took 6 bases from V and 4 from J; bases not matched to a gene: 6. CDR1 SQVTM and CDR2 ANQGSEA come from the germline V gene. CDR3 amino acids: CSVLAGGGYEQYF. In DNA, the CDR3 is TGCAGCGTCTTAGCGGGAGGAGGTTACGAGCAGTACTTC.

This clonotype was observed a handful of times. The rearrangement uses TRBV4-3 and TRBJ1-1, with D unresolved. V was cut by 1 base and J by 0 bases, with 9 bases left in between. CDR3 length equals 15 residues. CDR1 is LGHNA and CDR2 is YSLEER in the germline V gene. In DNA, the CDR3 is TGCGCCAGCAGCCAAGTCCCGTCAATGAACACTGAAGCTTTCTTT. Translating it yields CASSQVPSMNTEAFF.

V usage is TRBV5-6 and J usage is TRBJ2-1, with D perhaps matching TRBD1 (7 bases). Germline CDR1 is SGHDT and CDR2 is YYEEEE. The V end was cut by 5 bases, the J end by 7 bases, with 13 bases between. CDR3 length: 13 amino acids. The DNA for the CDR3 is TGTGCCAGCAGTCCGACAGGGAGGAATGAGCAGTTCTTC. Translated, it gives CASSPTGRNEQFF.

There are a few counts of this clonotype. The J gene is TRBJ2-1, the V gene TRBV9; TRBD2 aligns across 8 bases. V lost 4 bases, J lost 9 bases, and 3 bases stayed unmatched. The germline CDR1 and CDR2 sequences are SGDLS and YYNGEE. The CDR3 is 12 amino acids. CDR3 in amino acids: CASSLREGEQFF. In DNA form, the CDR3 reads TGTGCCAGCAGCCTCCGGGAGGGTGAGCAGTTCTTC.

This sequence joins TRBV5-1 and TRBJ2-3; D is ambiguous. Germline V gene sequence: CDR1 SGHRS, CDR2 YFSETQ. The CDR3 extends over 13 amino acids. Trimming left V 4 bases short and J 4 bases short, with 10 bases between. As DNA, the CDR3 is TGCGCCAGCAGCCTCAATCGTCCAGATACGCAGTATTTT. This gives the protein CASSLNRPDTQYF.

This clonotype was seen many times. CDR3 sequence reads: CASSYHGRGAYEQYF. In DNA, the CDR3 is TGTGCCAGCAGTTACCACGGCAGGGGGGCCTACGAGCAGTACTTC. V is TRBV6-2 or TRBV6-3 and J is TRBJ2-7, with D maybe TRBD1 (7 bases). Per germline, CDR1 MNHEY and CDR2 SVGEGT. Trimming cost V 2 bases and J 2 bases, with 13 bases left between them. This CDR3 comprises 15 residues.

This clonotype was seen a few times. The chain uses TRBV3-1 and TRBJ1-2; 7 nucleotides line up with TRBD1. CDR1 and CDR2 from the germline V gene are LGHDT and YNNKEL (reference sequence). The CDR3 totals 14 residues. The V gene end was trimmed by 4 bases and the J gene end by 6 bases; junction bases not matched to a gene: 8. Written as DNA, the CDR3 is TGTGCCAGCAGCCGCCTTGACAGGGCCAATGGCTACACCTTC. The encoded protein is CASSRLDRANGYTF.

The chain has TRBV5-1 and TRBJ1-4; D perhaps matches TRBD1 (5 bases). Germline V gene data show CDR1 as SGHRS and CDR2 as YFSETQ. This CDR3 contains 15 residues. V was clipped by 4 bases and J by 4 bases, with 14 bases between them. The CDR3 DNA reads TGCGCCAGCAGCCTCCGGACGGGGGATAATGAAAAACTGTTTTTT. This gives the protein CASSLRTGDNEKLFF. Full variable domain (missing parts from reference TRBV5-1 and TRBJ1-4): KAGVTQTPRYLIKTRGQQVTLSCSPISGHRSVSWYQQTPGQGLQFLFEYFSETQRNKGNFPGRFSGRQFSNSRSEMNVSTLELGDSALYLCASSLRTGDNEKLFFGSGTQLSVL.

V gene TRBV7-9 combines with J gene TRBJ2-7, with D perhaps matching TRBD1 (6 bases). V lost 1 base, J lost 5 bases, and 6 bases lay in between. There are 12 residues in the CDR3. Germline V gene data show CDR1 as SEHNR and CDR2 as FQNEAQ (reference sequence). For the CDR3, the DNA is TGTGCCAGCAGCTTAGAGGGGGACGAGCAGTACTTC. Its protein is CASSLEGDEQYF.

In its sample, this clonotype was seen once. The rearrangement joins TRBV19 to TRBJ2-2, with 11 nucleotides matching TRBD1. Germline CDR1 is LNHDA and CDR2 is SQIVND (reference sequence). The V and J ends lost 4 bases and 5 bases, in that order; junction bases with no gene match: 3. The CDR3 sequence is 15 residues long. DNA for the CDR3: TGTGCCAGTAGTACGGACAGGGGGCAAACCGGGGAGCTGTTTTTT. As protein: CASSTDRGQTGELFF.

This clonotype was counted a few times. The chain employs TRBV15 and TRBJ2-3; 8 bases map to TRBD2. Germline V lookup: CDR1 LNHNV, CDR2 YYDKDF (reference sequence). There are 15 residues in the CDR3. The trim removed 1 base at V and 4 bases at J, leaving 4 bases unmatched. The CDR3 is CATSRVRGGPDTQYF. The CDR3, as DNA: TGTGCCACCAGCAGAGTCCGGGGGGGGCCAGATACGCAGTATTTT. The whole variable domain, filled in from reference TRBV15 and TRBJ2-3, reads DAMVIQNPRYQVTQFGKPVTLSCSQTLNHNVMYWYQQKSSQAPKLLFHYYDKDFNNEADTPDNFQSRRPNTSFCFLDIRSPGLGDTAMYLCATSRVRGGPDTQYFGPGTRLTVL.

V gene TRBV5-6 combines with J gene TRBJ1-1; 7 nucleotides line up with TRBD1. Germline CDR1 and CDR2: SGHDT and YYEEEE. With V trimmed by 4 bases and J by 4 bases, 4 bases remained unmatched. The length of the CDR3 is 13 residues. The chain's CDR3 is CASSAGTVTEAFF. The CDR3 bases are TGTGCCAGCAGCGCAGGGACAGTCACTGAAGCTTTCTTT.

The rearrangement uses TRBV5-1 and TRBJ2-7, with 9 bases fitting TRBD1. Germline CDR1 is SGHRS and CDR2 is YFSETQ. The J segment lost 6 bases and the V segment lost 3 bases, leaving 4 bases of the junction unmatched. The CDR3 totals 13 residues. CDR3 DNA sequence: TGCGCCAGCAGCTGGTTGACAGGGGGCGAGCAGTACTTC. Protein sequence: CASSWLTGGEQYF.

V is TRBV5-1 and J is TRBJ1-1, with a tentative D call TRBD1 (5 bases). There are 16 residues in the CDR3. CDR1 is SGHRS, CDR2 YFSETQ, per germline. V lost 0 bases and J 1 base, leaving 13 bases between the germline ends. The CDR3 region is CASSLDPGGTNTEAFF. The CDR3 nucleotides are TGCGCCAGCAGCTTGGATCCCGGAGGGACGAACACTGAAGCTTTCTTT.

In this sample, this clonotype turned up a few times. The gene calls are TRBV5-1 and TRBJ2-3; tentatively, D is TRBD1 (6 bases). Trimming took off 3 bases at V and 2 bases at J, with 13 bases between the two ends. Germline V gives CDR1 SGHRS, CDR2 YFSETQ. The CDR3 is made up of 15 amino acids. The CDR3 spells CASSSSGQPTDTQYF. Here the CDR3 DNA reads TGCGCCAGCAGCTCCTCCGGACAGCCCACAGATACGCAGTATTTT. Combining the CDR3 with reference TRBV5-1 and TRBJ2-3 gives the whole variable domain KAGVTQTPRYLIKTRGQQVTLSCSPISGHRSVSWYQQTPGQGLQFLFEYFSETQRNKGNFPGRFSGRQFSNSRSEMNVSTLELGDSALYLCASSSSGQPTDTQYFGPGTRLTVL.

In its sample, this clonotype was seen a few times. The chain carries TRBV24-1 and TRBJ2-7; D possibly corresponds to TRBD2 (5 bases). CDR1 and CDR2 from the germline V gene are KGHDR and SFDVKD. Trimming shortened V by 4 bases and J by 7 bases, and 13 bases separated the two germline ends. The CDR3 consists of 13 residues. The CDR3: CATSEKGRGEQYF. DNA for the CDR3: TGTGCCACCAGTGAAAAGGGTCGAGGGGAGCAGTACTTC.

The CDR3 sequence: CATRAGGNEQFF. CDR3 DNA: TGTGCCACCAGGGCAGGGGGCAATGAGCAGTTCTTC. The rearrangement joins TRBV24-1 to TRBJ2-1; 7 nucleotides match TRBD1. CDR3 size: 12 residues. Germline CDR1 is KGHDR and CDR2 is SFDVKD. J gave up 6 bases and V 7 bases, and 2 bases lay outside the gene matches.

CDR3 DNA: TGTGCCAGCAGATCCTTTTCCCGGGGGGCTGGGGCCAACGTCCTGACTTTC. It translates to CASRSFSRGAGANVLTF. The J gene is TRBJ2-6, the V gene TRBV11-2; 7 nucleotides match TRBD2. The CDR3 is 17 amino acids. The V and J ends lost 6 bases and 2 bases, in that order; junction bases with no gene match: 10. Germline-derived CDR1 and CDR2 are SGHAT and FQNNGV.

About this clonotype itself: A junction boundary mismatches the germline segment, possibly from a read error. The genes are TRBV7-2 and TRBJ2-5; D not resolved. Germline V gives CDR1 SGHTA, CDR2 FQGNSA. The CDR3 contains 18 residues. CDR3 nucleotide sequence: TGTGCAAGCAGCTCCGGACCGCGTTTCGACGAAACGGAAAAGACCCAGTACTTC. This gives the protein CASSSGPRFDETEKTQYF.

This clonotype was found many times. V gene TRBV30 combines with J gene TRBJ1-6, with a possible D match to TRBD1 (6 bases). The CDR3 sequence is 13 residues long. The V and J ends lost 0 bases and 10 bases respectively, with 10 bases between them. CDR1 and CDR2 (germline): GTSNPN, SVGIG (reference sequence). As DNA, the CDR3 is TGTGCCTGGAGTGTCACAGGGTCATCACCCCTCCACTTT. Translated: CAWSVTGSSPLHF.